This T cell receptor (beta chain) was recovered during a study of T cell responses to AZD1222 COVID-19 vaccine. This clone was recorded once. Clones were read by immunoSEQ multiplex PCR, and TCRdb kept only the in-frame ones, dropping some. The sample contains 110,000 or so clones, about 82% of which appear only once. This clonotype was sampled from an adult who received the AZD1222 COVID-19 vaccine. The sequenced sample was peripheral blood, obtained 28 days after the second AZD1222 dose.

This CDR3 reads CASSLENTEAFF. Here the CDR3 DNA reads TGTGCCAGCAGCTTAGAGAACACTGAAGCTTTCTTT. V is TRBV7-9 and J is TRBJ1-1; no reliable D call. CDR1 is SEHNR and CDR2 is FQNEAQ in the germline V gene (reference sequence). Trimming left V 1 base short and J 1 base short, with 1 base between. This CDR3 has 12 residues.